This is a list of T cell receptor beta chains from one sample in a study of long-term antiretroviral therapy in people with HIV. This table comes from immunoSEQ multiplex PCR, and its TCRdb copy is limited to in-frame clones, with some not included. Here the sample spans some 16,000 clones, approximately 87% being singletons. This sample comprised unsorted PBMCs, obtained 0.7 years before starting antiretroviral therapy. The receptors were sampled from a man aged 45-60 years with HIV. Each CDR3 is given with its conserved first and last residue. D genes are given only for firm matches. Where a row states a size, it is once, few, many or the class of an expanded clone; other rows omit it.

clone_size d_call j_call v_call cdr3_length cdr3_nt cdr3_aa
. TRBD1 TRBJ2-7 TRBV9 13 TGTGCCAGCAGCGGCGACAGGGGCTACGAGCAGTACTTC CASSGDRGYEQYF
once TRBD2 TRBJ2-7 TRBV10-2 14 TGCGCCAGCACCACTAGACTAGCGGGCGACGAGCAGTACTTC CASTTRLAGDEQYF
. TRBD1 TRBJ1-4 TRBV5-8 16 TGTGCCAGCAGCATCGGACAGGGGGCGACTAATGAAAAACTGTTTTTT CASSIGQGATNEKLFF
. . TRBJ1-6 TRBV19 14 TGTGCCAGTAGTATGGTGCAGGACCATTCACCCCTCCACTTT CASSMVQDHSPLHF
. TRBD2 TRBJ2-3 TRBV7-2 16 TGTGCCAGCGCTCTCCTAGCGGGAGGTAGGACAGATACGCAGTATTTT CASALLAGGRTDTQYF
. TRBD1 TRBJ1-2 TRBV7-8 14 TGTGCCAGCACCTCTAAGACAGGGTCAAATGGCTACACCTTC CASTSKTGSNGYTF
. . TRBJ1-2 TRBV2 14 TGTGCCAGCAGTGATTGGGTGGGATCCGGGGGCTACACCTTC CASSDWVGSGGYTF
. . TRBJ2-3 TRBV19 15 TGTGCCAGTAGTATTTGGGGCAGAAACACAGATACGCAGTATTTT CASSIWGRNTDTQYF
. . TRBJ1-5 TRBV29-1 13 TGCAGCGTCTTGCCAGGAGAGGGTCAGCCCCAGCATTTT CSVLPGEGQPQHF
. . TRBJ2-7 TRBV30 14 TGTGCCTGGAGTGCCGGACTGGATCCCTACGAGCAGTACTTC CAWSAGLDPYEQYF
. . TRBJ1-2 TRBV30 15 TGTGCCTGGAGCTATCTCGGTGGAGTAGGCTATGGCTACACCTTC CAWSYLGGVGYGYTF
once TRBD2 TRBJ2-1 TRBV10-3 15 TGTGCCATCAGTGAGTCAGGACTAGCGGTGTACGAGCAGTTCTTC CAISESGLAVYEQFF
few . TRBJ1-2 TRBV4-1 16 TGCGCCAGCAGCCAAGTTCCGGCAGGGGTATTGGGCGGCTACACCTTC CASSQVPAGVLGGYTF
. . TRBJ2-3 TRBV4-1 14 TGCGCCAGCAGCGCCCCGATCGGCACAGATACGCAGTATTTT CASSAPIGTDTQYF
. . TRBJ2-3 TRBV7-6 14 TGTGCCAGCAGCTTAGCGCCGGGGCTGGATACGCAGTATTTT CASSLAPGLDTQYF
. . TRBJ2-3 TRBV7-9 12 TGTGCCAGCAGCGCAAGCACAGATACGCAGTATTTT CASSASTDTQYF
. TRBD2 TRBJ2-3 TRBV19 15 TGTGCCAGTAGTCCTTATCCGGGGGGGACAGATACGCAGTATTTT CASSPYPGGTDTQYF
. . TRBJ1-2 TRBV2 12 TGTGCCAGCAGTGGAGGGCTTCAAGGCTACACCTTC CASSGGLQGYTF
. . TRBJ2-1 TRBV27 14 TGTGCCAGTCGCCCGGCGGGATGGGGCGGTGAGCAGTTCTTC CASRPAGWGGEQFF
. . TRBJ2-7 TRBV6-1 14 TGTGCCAGCAGTGAAGTAACGGAAACCTACGAGCAGTACTTC CASSEVTETYEQYF